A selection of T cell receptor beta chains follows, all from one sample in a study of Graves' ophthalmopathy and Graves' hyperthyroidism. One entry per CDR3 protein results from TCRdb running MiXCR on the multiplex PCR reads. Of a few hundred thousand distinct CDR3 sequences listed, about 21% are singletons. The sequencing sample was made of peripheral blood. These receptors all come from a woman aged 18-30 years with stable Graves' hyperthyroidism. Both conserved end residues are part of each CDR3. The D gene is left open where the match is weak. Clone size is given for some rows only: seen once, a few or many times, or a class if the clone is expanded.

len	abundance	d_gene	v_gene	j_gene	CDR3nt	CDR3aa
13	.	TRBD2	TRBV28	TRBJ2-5	TGTGCCAGCAGTCCGGGGGGGAAGCCTGACCAGTACTTC	CASSPGGKPDQYF
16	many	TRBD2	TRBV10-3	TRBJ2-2	TGTGCCATCAGGCCCGGGACTAAAATAGGGACCGGGGAGCTGTTTTTT	CAIRPGTKIGTGELFF
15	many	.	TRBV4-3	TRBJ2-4	TGCGCCAGCAGCCAAGAGTGGAGTAGAGACCACATTCAGTACTTC	CASSQEWSRDHIQYF
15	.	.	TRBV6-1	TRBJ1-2	TGTGCCAGCAGTGAAACCACCCCCTGGCAATTCGGCTACACCTTC	CASSETTPWQFGYTF
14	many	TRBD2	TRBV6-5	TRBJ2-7	TGTGCCAGCAGTTACTCGAGCGGGATCTACGAGCAGTACTTC	CASSYSSGIYEQYF
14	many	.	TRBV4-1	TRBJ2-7	TGCGCCAGCAGCCAGCAACGGGGAACTTACGAGCAGTACTTC	CASSQQRGTYEQYF
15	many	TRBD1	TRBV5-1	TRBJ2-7	TGCGCCAGCAGCGGAGGGACAGGGTTCTCCTACGAGCAGTACTTC	CASSGGTGFSYEQYF
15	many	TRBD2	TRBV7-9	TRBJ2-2	TGTGCCAGCAGCCCTACTAGCGCGAACACCGGGGAGCTGTTTTTT	CASSPTSANTGELFF
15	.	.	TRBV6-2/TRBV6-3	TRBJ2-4	TGTGCCAGCAGTATGGGCATGGTAGCCAAAAACATTCAGTACTTC	CASSMGMVAKNIQYF
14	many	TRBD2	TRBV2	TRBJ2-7	TGTGCCAACTCGAACCCTAGCGGGAGCTACGAGCAGTACTTC	CANSNPSGSYEQYF
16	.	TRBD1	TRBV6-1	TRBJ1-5	TGTGCCAGCAGACTTTCAGGGGGGTATAGCAATCAGCCCCAGCATTTT	CASRLSGGYSNQPQHF
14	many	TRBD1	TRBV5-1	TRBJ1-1	TGCGCCAGCAGCTTGGAAGGGGGCCCCACTGAAGCTTTCTTT	CASSLEGGPTEAFF
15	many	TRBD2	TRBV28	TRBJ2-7	TGTGCCAGCAGTTTTGTTCGCGCCGGGACTAGGGAGCAGTACTTC	CASSFVRAGTREQYF
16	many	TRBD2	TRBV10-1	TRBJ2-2	TGCGCCAGCAGCGAGCTAGCGGGAGTGAACACCGGGGAGCTGTTTTTT	CASSELAGVNTGELFF
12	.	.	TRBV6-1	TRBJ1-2	TGTGCCAGCAGTGTGAGCCTAGATGGCTACACCTTC	CASSVSLDGYTF
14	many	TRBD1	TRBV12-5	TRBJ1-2	TGTGCTAGTGGACAGGGGGCCGCCTACTATGGCTACACCTTC	CASGQGAAYYGYTF
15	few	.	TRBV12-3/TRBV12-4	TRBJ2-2	TGTGCCAGCAGTTTAGTCCGGGGTTATCCCGGGGAGCTGTTTTTT	CASSLVRGYPGELFF
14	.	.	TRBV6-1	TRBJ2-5	TGTGCCAGCAACATGGACAGAGTTCAAGAGACCCAGTACTTC	CASNMDRVQETQYF
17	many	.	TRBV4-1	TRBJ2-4	TGCGCCAGCAGCCAACCCCGGACAGCAACAGCCAAAAACATTAAGTACTTC	CASSQPRTATAKNIKYF
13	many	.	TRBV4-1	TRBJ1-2	TGCGCCAGCAGCCATGCCGTTGGGCAGGGCTACACCTTC	CASSHAVGQGYTF